This TCR beta chain is drawn from a study of T cells in tumors after PD-1 blockade. Study background: Each patient got pembrolizumab 200 mg every 3 weeks or cemiplimab 350 mg every 2 weeks.

Input was roughly 550 ng to 6,500 ng of genomic DNA from tumor or blood. From germline, CDR1 is MDHEN and CDR2 SYDVKM. This CDR3 has 14 amino acids. Trimming cost V 3 bases and J 2 bases, with 11 bases left between them. Generated by immunoSEQ multiplex PCR, the TCRdb table keeps only in-frame clones and is missing some. The table lists around 35,000 clones, around 72% of them singletons. This clone was recorded only once. Sequenced here: PBMCs, sampled after anti-PD-1 treatment. The receptor's source is a human donor with basal cell carcinoma. The chain is built from TRBV28 and TRBJ2-7; either TRBD1 or TRBD2 may supply D (5 bases each). The CDR3 sequence is CASSFSWGPYEQYF. DNA for the CDR3: TGTGCCAGCAGTTTTAGTTGGGGACCCTACGAGCAGTACTTC.